The 32 T cell receptor delta chains given below trace back to one sample, sequenced in a study of γδ T cells in repeated Plasmodium falciparum infection. TCRdb re-identified clones in the multiplex PCR reads via CATT. The sample shows about 89,000 delta-chain clones, approximately 1.4% of them seen only once. Flow sorting of PBMC yielded separate Vgamma9/Vdelta2+ and Vdelta2-negative gammadelta T cell populations for bulk repertoire analysis. The material sequenced was gamma-delta T cells from blood. These receptors originate from a pool of human donors (malaria-infected and uninfected, not separated).

About this clone: The TCRdb protein comes from a much larger clone and disagrees with this DNA's translation at residue 18, likely due to a read error; the protein given here is derived from the DNA. J is TRDJ1 and V is TRDV1; 10 bases are a match to TRDD3. No J gene was available from TCRdb, and it was assigned here by a germline match of the DNA. CDR1 and CDR2 from the germline V gene are TSWWSYY and QGS. CDR3 length equals 24 residues. V was pared by 4 bases and J by 7 bases, with 36 bases of the junction left unmatched. The DNA of the CDR3 is TGTGCTCTTGGGGGAGAGATGCCTTCCTATCTCTCTCTCCTAACTGGGGGATCTTTCGGTAAACTCATCTTT. Its translation: CALGGEMPSYLSLLTGGSFGKLIF.

This clone was recorded at least ten times. A far larger clone is one base from this, pointing to a likely read error. The sample carries other DNA sequences with the same CDR3. The rearrangement links TRDV1 to TRDJ1; D may be TRDD3 (7 bases). Germline V CDR1 and CDR2: TSWWSYY, QGS. The CDR3 has 18 residues. Trimming left V 0 bases short and J 7 bases short, with 24 bases between. Written as DNA, the CDR3 is TGTGCTCTTGGGGAACTGTCCTACTGGGGTACCCCCTATAGTAAACTCATCTTT. It is translated as CALGELSYWGTPYSKLIF.

A note on this clone: The mismatch at residue 19 between this DNA's translation and the TCRdb protein of a much larger clone likely reflects a read error; the protein shown is translated from the DNA. The chain links TRDV1 to TRDJ1, with 10 bases fitting TRDD3. Germline CDR1 TSWWSYY, CDR2 QGS. This CDR3 is built from 24 residues. The V segment lost 2 bases and the J segment 5 bases; nucleotides outside the gene matches: 32. The DNA for the CDR3 is TGTGCTCTTGGGGAAGGCAGGAGCCTTCTTAAGTACTGGGGGATCAAAAATCTCAAAGATAAACTCATCTTT. Amino acids: CALGEGRSLLKYWGIKNLKDKLIF.

This clone was seen more than once but under ten times. This DNA translates differently at residue 17 from the TCRdb protein, which is that of a much larger clone; a read error is likely, and the protein shown is the DNA's own translation. The J gene has no call, while the V gene is TRDV1; the DNA was not compared with TRDD3, the D call given in the table. Germline V CDR1 and CDR2: TSWWSYY, QGS. The CDR3 contains 19 residues. CDR3 protein: CALGEPEIPTEIGTDKPIF. In DNA, the CDR3 is TGTGCTCTTGGGGAACCGGAGATTCCTACAGAGATTGGGACCGATAAACCCATCTTT.

There are a few counts of this clone. With a far larger clone one base away, a read error is the likely cause. Different DNA sequences within this sample yield the same CDR3. CDR3 in amino acids: CACDLLGGDTDKLIF. DNA of the CDR3: TGTGCCTGTGACCTACTGGGGGGCGACACCGACAAACTCATCTTT. The chain employs TRDV2 and TRDJ1; 8 bases fit TRDD3. TCRdb lists no J gene, so it was determined here by aligning the DNA to germline. The CDR3 extends over 15 amino acids. Per the germline V gene, CDR1 is GEAIGNYY and CDR2 is EKD.

Note on this clone: TCRdb shows a much larger clone's protein in place of this DNA's translation, and the two differ at residue 3, likely through a read error; the protein shown is translated from the DNA. The chain has TRDV1 and TRDJ1, with 11 bases identical to TRDD3. TCRdb is silent on the J gene; assignment here came from matching the DNA to germline. CDR3 size: 23 residues. Germline CDR1 reads TSWWSYY; CDR2 reads QGS. The CDR3: CAFGEPTFPRRSGGYQYTDKLIF. The CDR3 DNA sequence: TGTGCTTTTGGGGAACCCACCTTCCCCCGGCGATCTGGGGGATACCAGTACACCGATAAACTCATCTTT.

This clone came up a few times. Translating this DNA gives a protein that differs at residue 9 from the TCRdb one, which belongs to a much larger clone; a read error is likely, and the protein shown is this translation. The J gene is TRDJ1, the V gene TRDV2, with 8 bases matching TRDD3. As TCRdb names no J gene, one was assigned here on the basis of a DNA match to germline. V shed 1 base and J 0 bases; nucleotides not matched to a gene: 9. Germline-derived CDR1 and CDR2 are GEAIGNYY and EKD. This CDR3 spans 17 amino acids. The CDR3 is CACDTLLGGQYTDKLIF. In nucleotides, the CDR3 is TGTGCCTGTGACACTTTACTGGGGGGCCAGTACACCGATAAACTCATCTTT.

This clone was counted a few times. The protein that TCRdb holds for this DNA derives from a much larger clone and differs from the translated DNA at residue 12, which likely indicates a read error; the protein shown here is translated from the DNA. The rearrangement uses TRDV2 and TRDJ1; 10 bases align to TRDD3. TCRdb offers no J gene call, so here the DNA was matched to germline to obtain one. Germline trimming cut 5 bases from V and 4 bases from J; bases unmatched to any gene: 15. The germline gives CDR1 GEAIGNYY, CDR2 EKD. The CDR3 extends over 17 amino acids. CDR3 DNA sequence: TGTGCCTGTGCTTCCCTTACTGGGGGATCTTACATCGATAAACTCATCTTT. Amino acids: CACASLTGGSYIDKLIF.

As for this clone: The amino acid sequence in TCRdb belongs to a much larger clone and departs from this DNA's translation at residue 8, likely a sequencing read error; the sequence shown is translated from the DNA. J is TRDJ1 and V is TRDV1, with D maybe TRDD3 (5 bases). Because TCRdb records no J gene, it was assigned here through a match of the DNA to germline. The length of the CDR3 is 15 residues. Trimming took off 3 bases at V and 4 bases at J, with 15 bases between the two ends. The germline gives CDR1 TSWWSYY, CDR2 QGS. The CDR3 region has the DNA TGTGCTCTTGGGGATTTTCGGCGGGGGGGCGATAAACTCATCTTT. Protein sequence: CALGDFRRGGDKLIF.

Of note for this clone: A far larger clone is a single base away, which makes a read error likely. This chain's CDR3 is CACDPGGGYCTDKLIF. The CDR3 DNA reads TGTGCCTGCGACCCCGGGGGGGGATACTGCACCGATAAACTCATCTTT. This chain joins TRDV2 and TRDJ1; 9 bases fit TRDD3. The J gene was missing in TCRdb and was found by matching the end of the DNA to germline. CDR3 size: 16 residues. V was pared by 7 bases and J by 1 base, with 12 bases of the junction left unmatched. From germline, CDR1 is GEAIGNYY and CDR2 EKD.

Concerning this clone itself: This likely traces to a read error, being one base from a far larger clone. This sample also contains other DNA sequences that code for the same CDR3. This chain links TRDV1 with TRDJ1; tentative D call: TRDD3 (5 bases). This CDR3 contains 18 residues. The V gene's germline CDR1 is TSWWSYY and CDR2 QGS. The CDR3 protein is CALGEQPRLGLYTDKLIF. In DNA, the CDR3 is TGTGCTCTTGGGGAACAGCCTAGGCTGGGTTTGTACACCGATAAGCTCATCTTT.

This clone was counted between two and nine times. A far larger clone is only one base removed, so a read error is likely. Other DNA sequences in this sample translate to the same CDR3. V and J are TRDV2 and TRDJ1; 8 bases agree with TRDD3. TCRdb does not report a J gene; here it was assigned by matching the DNA to germline references. Germline V gene lookup returns CDR1 GEAIGNYY and CDR2 EKD. Trimming at V came to 3 bases and at J to 1 base, leaving 3 bases not matched to a gene. CDR3 length: 14 residues. DNA for the CDR3: TGTGCCTGTGACCCACTGGGGGGCACCGATAAACTCATCTTT. It is translated as CACDPLGGTDKLIF.

In this sample, this clone turned up a few times. This probably arose from a read error, given a far larger clone one base away. This specimen includes other DNA sequences encoding the same CDR3. The V gene is TRDV1, but the J gene lacks a call; the D call of TRDD3 is as the table states it, not checked on the DNA. The CDR3 has 25 residues. The germline V gene encodes CDR1 TSWWSYY and CDR2 QGS. CDR3 bases: TGTGCTCTTGGGGAACCGTTCCCGAGTATTTTACTGGGGGATACGGTGGTGGGGTACACCGATAAGCTCATCTTT. Its protein is CALGEPFPSILLGDTVVGYTDKLIF.

This clone has a handful of counts. TCRdb records a much larger clone's protein for this DNA, with a difference at residue 14 that likely arises from a read error; the protein given is the translation of the DNA. Called V gene: TRDV2; the J gene was not called; the D call of TRDD3 is as the table states it, not checked on the DNA. Germline V gene data show CDR1 as GEAIGNYY and CDR2 as EKD. The CDR3 length is 16 residues. This CDR3 is CACDKVPGTYTDKPIF. For the CDR3, the DNA is TGTGCCTGTGACAAAGTTCCGGGGACGTACACCGATAAACCCATCTTT.

Notes on this clone: A far larger clone is one nucleotide away, so this likely arose from a read error. Additional DNA sequences in this sample encode the identical CDR3. The chain couples TRDV1 to TRDJ1; D possibly corresponds to TRDD3 (5 bases). Germline-derived CDR1 and CDR2 are TSWWSYY and QGS. The CDR3 runs to 21 residues. This CDR3 is CALGELAPPWIHRYLSDKLIF. The CDR3 DNA reads TGTGCTCTCGGGGAACTAGCTCCCCCTTGGATCCATCGATACCTTTCCGATAAACTCATCTTT.

This clone occurred many times. The chain uses TRDV1 and TRDJ1; TRDD3 aligns across 12 bases. The CDR3 spans 18 residues. V was clipped by 0 bases and J by 4 bases; unmatched bases: 9. Germline CDR1 TSWWSYY, CDR2 QGS. DNA of the CDR3: TGTGCTCTTGGGGAACTATCCCTACTGGGGGATACCCGCGATAAACTCATCTTT. Translating it yields CALGELSLLGDTRDKLIF.

A remark on this clone: TCRdb has a much larger clone's protein, which differs at residue 16 from the translation of this DNA, likely because of a read error; what is shown is the protein translated from the DNA. This chain links TRDV1 with TRDJ1, with 9 nucleotides matching TRDD3. The germline CDR1 and CDR2 sequences are TSWWSYY and QGS. CDR3 length: 20 amino acids. CDR3 bases: TGTGCTCTTCCGACCGAACTACGAGGGGGATACAGGGGGTACACCAATAAACTCATCTTT. This codes for CALPTELRGGYRGYTNKLIF.

This clone occurred many times. TCRdb's protein for this DNA is that of a much larger clone and differs from the translation at residue 4, likely a read error; the protein shown is the DNA translation. The chain uses TRDV1 and TRDJ1, with 7 bases that match TRDD3. This CDR3 region has 15 residues. V trimming: 7 bases; J trimming: 3 bases; junction bases outside the gene matches: 11. Germline V gene data show CDR1 as TSWWSYY and CDR2 as QGS. The CDR3 DNA sequence: TGTGCTCTTGTGGAGGACGGGGATAAGGCCGATAAACTCATCTTT. Encoded protein: CALVEDGDKADKLIF.

As to this clone: A read error is likely here: a far larger clone is one base away. Other DNA variants within this sample encode the same CDR3. The chain is built from TRDV2 and TRDJ1, with a weak D call TRDD3 (5 bases). The J gene, left out of TCRdb, was set here by checking the DNA against germline. Trimming pared 7 bases from V and 0 bases from J, leaving 20 bases between. The germline gives CDR1 GEAIGNYY, CDR2 EKD. This CDR3 is built from 16 residues. The CDR3: CACDTDKGSDTDKLIF. CDR3 DNA: TGTGCCTGCGATACCGACAAGGGGAGCGACACCGATAAACTCATCTTT.

Regarding this clone: A read error may explain this, as a much larger clone is one base away. V and J are TRDV1 and TRDJ1; no firm D call. TCRdb is silent on the J gene; assignment here came from matching the DNA to germline. The CDR3 has 19 residues. The germline CDR1 and CDR2 sequences are TSWWSYY and QGS. The CDR3 sequence is CALGGRIEKRGPYTDKLIF. CDR3 bases: TGTGCTCTTGGGGGCCGCATCGAAAAGAGAGGACCGTACACTGATAAACTCATCTTT.

This clone showed up just a few times. The mismatch at residue 17 between this DNA's translation and the TCRdb protein of a much larger clone likely reflects a read error; the protein shown is translated from the DNA. The CDR3 region is CALGELKSGRLGMTYYADKLIF. The CDR3 DNA reads TGTGCTCTTGGGGAACTAAAGTCGGGACGACTGGGGATGACCTACTACGCCGATAAACTCATCTTT. The rearrangement joins TRDV1 to TRDJ1; TRDD3 agrees at 7 bases. The J gene, not given by TCRdb, was assigned here from a germline match of the nucleotide sequence. The CDR3 has 22 residues. Germline V lookup: CDR1 TSWWSYY, CDR2 QGS. Trimming removed 0 bases from V and 3 bases from J; junction bases left unmatched: 25.

This clone was seen a few times. TCRdb has a much larger clone's protein, which differs at residue 13 from the translation of this DNA, likely because of a read error; what is shown is the protein translated from the DNA. This chain joins TRDV2 and TRDJ1, with 8 bases matching TRDD3. The J gene is absent in TCRdb and was assigned here via DNA matching to germline. Germline V CDR1 and CDR2: GEAIGNYY, EKD. This CDR3 contains 16 residues. The chain's CDR3 is CACVWLGDPHTDELIF. Here the CDR3 DNA reads TGTGCCTGTGTTTGGCTGGGGGACCCTCACACCGATGAACTCATCTTT.

This clone was counted between two and nine times. The rearrangement uses TRDV1 and TRDJ1, with 9 bases matching TRDD3. The J gene is not listed in TCRdb, so it was assigned here from a DNA match to germline. The CDR3 has 19 amino acids. Germline-derived CDR1 and CDR2 are TSWWSYY and QGS. J was trimmed by 2 bases and V by 1 base; bases with no gene match: 14. The CDR3 DNA follows: TGTGCTCTTGGGGAACCGGGGCTCCACAGGGGATACGCGACCGATAAACTCATCTTT. Protein product: CALGEPGLHRGYATDKLIF.

This clone has more than one count but fewer than ten. The likely explanation is a read error, given a far larger clone one base away. This specimen includes other DNA sequences encoding the same CDR3. The V call is TRDV2, the J call TRDJ1; D is possibly TRDD3 (5 bases). TCRdb supplies no J gene; here it was assigned by aligning the nucleotide sequence to germline. V was pared by 0 bases and J by 7 bases, with 17 bases between. Germline V gives CDR1 GEAIGNYY, CDR2 EKD. This CDR3 comprises 15 residues. CDR3 in amino acids: CACDTVGRKGGKLIF. CDR3 DNA sequence: TGTGCCTGTGACACCGTAGGGAGGAAAGGGGGTAAACTCATCTTT.

This clone turned up a few times. A far bigger clonotype differs at one base, so this is likely a read error. Additional DNA sequences in this sample encode the identical CDR3. The V gene is TRDV2, the J gene TRDJ1; TRDD3 agrees at 8 bases. Assignment of the J gene here rests on matching the DNA to germline, because TCRdb gives none. Germline assignment: CDR1 GEAIGNYY and CDR2 EKD. The CDR3 spans 15 residues. Here the CDR3 reads CACDTLGAHTDKLIF. The CDR3 DNA reads as TGCGCCTGTGACACACTGGGGGCCCACACCGATAAACTCATCTTT.

The sample holds a few counts of this clone. A far larger clone is only one base removed, so a read error is likely. The same CDR3 also results from other DNA sequences found in this sample. The chain combines TRDV1 with TRDJ1, with a possible D match to TRDD3 (5 bases). Germline values: CDR1 TSWWSYY, CDR2 QGS. The CDR3 totals 19 residues. The CDR3 DNA is TGTGCTCTTGGGAACTGGAGCCGCGTACTGGAGGGGAACACCGATAAGCTCATCTTT. Protein product: CALGNWSRVLEGNTDKLIF.

This clone was seen more than once but under ten times. TCRdb shows a much larger clone's protein in place of this DNA's translation, and the two differ at residue 4, likely through a read error; the protein shown is translated from the DNA. This chain uses TRDV2 with TRDJ1; no reliable D call. Germline CDR1 GEAIGNYY, CDR2 EKD. The CDR3 has 14 amino acids. In nucleotides, the CDR3 is TGTGCCTGTAACACCGTTGGTTCGAACGATAAACTCATCTTT. Translation gives CACNTVGSNDKLIF.

This clone was observed a handful of times. TCRdb shows a much larger clone's protein in place of this DNA's translation, and the two differ at residue 19, likely through a read error; the protein shown is translated from the DNA. The J gene is TRDJ1, the V gene TRDV1; D might be TRDD3 (5 bases). The J gene was not available in TCRdb and was assigned here by matching the DNA to germline segments. The CDR3 loop spans 22 amino acids. Germline lookup yields CDR1 TSWWSYY and CDR2 QGS. The CDR3 here is CALGEGFSTSRGTVPYTDELIF. In nucleotides, the CDR3 is TGTGCTCTTGGGGAGGGATTTTCTACGAGTAGAGGGACCGTACCGTACACCGATGAACTCATCTTT.

This clone was recorded a few times. A far more abundant clone sits one base away, making this likely a read error. This same CDR3 is encoded by further DNA sequences in the sample. This sequence joins TRDV2 and TRDJ3, with D maybe TRDD3 (5 bases). No J gene was available from TCRdb, and it was assigned here by a germline match of the DNA. CDR1 is GEAIGNYY and CDR2 is EKD in the germline V gene. The CDR3 runs 18 residues. CDR3 in amino acids: CACDTAGQSSWDTRQMFF. Here the CDR3 DNA reads TGTGCCTGTGACACTGCAGGTCAGAGCTCCTGGGACACCCGGCAGATGTTTTTC.

This clone has more than one count but fewer than ten. TCRdb's protein, taken from a much larger clone, differs from this DNA's translation at residue 16, likely owing to a read error; the protein displayed comes from the DNA. The V and J genes are TRDV1 and TRDJ1; 8 bases are shared with TRDD3. Germline matching of the DNA provided the J gene here, since TCRdb leaves it blank. This CDR3 is built from 20 residues. Germline V gene sequence: CDR1 TSWWSYY, CDR2 QGS. The V gene end was trimmed by 5 bases and the J gene end by 7 bases; junction bases not matched to a gene: 27. The CDR3 coding sequence is TGTGCTCTTGGGAAGCCGGCGGTTGCCATACTGGGGGGAACGGGCCTTAAACTCATCTTT. It specifies CALGKPAVAILGGTGLKLIF.

This clone was observed a few times. V and J are TRDV1 and TRDJ1; TRDD3 matches at 8 bases. No J segment appears in TCRdb, so it was assigned here by matching the sequence to germline. Germline CDR1 is TSWWSYY and CDR2 is QGS. Trimming at V came to 7 bases and at J to 0 bases, leaving 7 bases not matched to a gene. The length of the CDR3 is 15 residues. DNA of the CDR3: TGTGCTCTTGTCGACTGGGGGCAGTACACCGATAAACTCATCTTT. It is translated as CALVDWGQYTDKLIF.

Concerning this clone: TCRdb's entry gives the protein of a much larger clone, which mismatches this DNA's translation at residue 17, likely from a read error; the protein reported here is translated from the DNA. The chain uses TRDV1 and TRDJ1, with 10 bases lining up with TRDD3. As TCRdb names no J gene, one was assigned here on the basis of a DNA match to germline. Germline values: CDR1 TSWWSYY, CDR2 QGS. The CDR3 runs to 20 residues. CDR3 sequence: CALGDQFPAWGIHYTDELIF. The CDR3 DNA reads as TGTGCTCTTGGGGACCAGTTTCCTGCGTGGGGGATACATTACACCGATGAACTCATCTTT.